This record looks at one T cell receptor (beta chain) sequence and its context. The data belong to a study of blood T cell repertoires in COVID-19. Study-wide background: Specimens from acute and convalescent COVID-19 originated in the United States, Italy and Spain. T cells, B-cell-depleted T cells, or PBMCs supplied cDNA or gDNA.

Germline V lookup: CDR1 MNHEY, CDR2 SVGEGT. V gave up 6 bases and J gave up 0 bases, with 12 bases separating them. The CDR3 is made up of 15 amino acids. Seattle enrolled patients during active infection and tracked them longitudinally. Method: immunoSEQ multiplex PCR; TCRdb's copy keeps in-frame clones and lacks some. The data hold some 140,000 clones, with 70% to 85% observed a single time. The chain combines TRBV6-2 or TRBV6-3 with TRBJ2-4; the D gene is possibly TRBD1 (5 bases). Input material: peripheral blood. The source is a man in his 60s with COVID-19, enrolled during active disease. The chain's CDR3 is CASSRGHLAKNIQYF. The DNA of the CDR3 is TGTGCCAGCAGCCGAGGACATCTAGCCAAAAACATTCAGTACTTC.